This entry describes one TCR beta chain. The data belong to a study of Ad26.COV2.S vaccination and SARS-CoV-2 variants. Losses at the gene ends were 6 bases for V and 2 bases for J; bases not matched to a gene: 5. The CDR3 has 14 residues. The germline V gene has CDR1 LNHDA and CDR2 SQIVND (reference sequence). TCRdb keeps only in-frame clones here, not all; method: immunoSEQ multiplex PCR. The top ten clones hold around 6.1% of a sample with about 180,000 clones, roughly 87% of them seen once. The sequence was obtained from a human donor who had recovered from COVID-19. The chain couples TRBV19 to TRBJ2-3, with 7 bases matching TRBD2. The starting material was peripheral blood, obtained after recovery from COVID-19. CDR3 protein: CASRRAGSTDTQYF. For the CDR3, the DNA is TGTGCCAGTAGGAGAGCGGGGTCCACAGATACGCAGTATTTT.